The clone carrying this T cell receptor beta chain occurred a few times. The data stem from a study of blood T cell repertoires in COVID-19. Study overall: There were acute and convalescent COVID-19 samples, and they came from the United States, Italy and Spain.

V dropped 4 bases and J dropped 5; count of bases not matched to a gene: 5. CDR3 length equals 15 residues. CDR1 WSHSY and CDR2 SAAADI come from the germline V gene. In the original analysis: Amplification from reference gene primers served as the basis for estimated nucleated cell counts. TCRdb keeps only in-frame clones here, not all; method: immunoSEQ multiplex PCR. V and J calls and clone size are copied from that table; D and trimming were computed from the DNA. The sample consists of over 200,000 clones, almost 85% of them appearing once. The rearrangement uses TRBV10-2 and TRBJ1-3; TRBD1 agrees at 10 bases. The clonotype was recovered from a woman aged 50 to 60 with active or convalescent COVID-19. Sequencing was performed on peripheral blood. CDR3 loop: CASSGGQGIRNTIYF. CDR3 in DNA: TGCGCCAGCAGTGGGGGACAGGGGATTCGAAACACCATATATTTT.